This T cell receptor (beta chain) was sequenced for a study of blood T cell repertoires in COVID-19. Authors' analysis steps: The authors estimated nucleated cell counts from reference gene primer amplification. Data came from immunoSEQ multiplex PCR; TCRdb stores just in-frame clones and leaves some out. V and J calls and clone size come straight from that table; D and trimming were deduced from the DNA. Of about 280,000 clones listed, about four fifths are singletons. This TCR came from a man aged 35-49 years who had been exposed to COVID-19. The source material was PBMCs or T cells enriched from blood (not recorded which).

The CDR3 reads CASSPLGQWNIQYF. The CDR3 region has the DNA TGTGCCAGCAGCCCCCTGGGACAGTGGAACATTCAGTACTTC. The V gene is TRBV14, the J gene TRBJ2-4, with 7 bases aligning to TRBD1. The CDR3 has 14 residues. Germline V lookup: CDR1 SGHDN, CDR2 FVKESK. The V gene end was trimmed by 4 bases and the J gene end by 7 bases; junction bases not matched to a gene: 7. The full variable domain, its missing parts supplied by reference TRBV14 and TRBJ2-4, is EAGVTQFPSHSVIEKGQTVTLRCDPISGHDNLYWYRRVMGKEIKFLLHFVKESKQDESGMPNNRFLAERTGGTYSTLKVQPAELEDSGVYFCASSPLGQWNIQYFGAGTRLSVL.